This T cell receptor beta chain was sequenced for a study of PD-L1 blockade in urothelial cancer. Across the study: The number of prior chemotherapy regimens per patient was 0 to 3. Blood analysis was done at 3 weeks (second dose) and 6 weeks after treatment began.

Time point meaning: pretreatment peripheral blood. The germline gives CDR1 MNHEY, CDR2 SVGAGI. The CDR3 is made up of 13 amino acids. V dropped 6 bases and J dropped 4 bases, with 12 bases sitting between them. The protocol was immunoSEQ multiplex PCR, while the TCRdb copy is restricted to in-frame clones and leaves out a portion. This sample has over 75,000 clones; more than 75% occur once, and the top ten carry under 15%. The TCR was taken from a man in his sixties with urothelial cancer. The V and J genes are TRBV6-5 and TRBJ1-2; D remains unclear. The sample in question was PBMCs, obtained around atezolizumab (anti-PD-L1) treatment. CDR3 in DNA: TGTGCCAGCAGAACCGACATGAGCTATGGCTACACCTTC. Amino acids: CASRTDMSYGYTF.